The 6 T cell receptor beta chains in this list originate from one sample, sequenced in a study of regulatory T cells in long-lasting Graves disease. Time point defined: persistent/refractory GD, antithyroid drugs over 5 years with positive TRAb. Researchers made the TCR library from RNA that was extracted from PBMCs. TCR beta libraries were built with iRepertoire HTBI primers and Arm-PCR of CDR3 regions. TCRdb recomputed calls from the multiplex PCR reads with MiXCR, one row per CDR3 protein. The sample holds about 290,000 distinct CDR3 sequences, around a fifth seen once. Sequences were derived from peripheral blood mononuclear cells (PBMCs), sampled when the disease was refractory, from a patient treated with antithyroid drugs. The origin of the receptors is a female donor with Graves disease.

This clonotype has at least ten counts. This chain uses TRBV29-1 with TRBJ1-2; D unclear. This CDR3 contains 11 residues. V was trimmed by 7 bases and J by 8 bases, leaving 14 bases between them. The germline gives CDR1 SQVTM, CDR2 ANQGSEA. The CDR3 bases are TGCAGCGCCGGGTGGACGGGAGGCTACACCTTC. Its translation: CSAGWTGGYTF.

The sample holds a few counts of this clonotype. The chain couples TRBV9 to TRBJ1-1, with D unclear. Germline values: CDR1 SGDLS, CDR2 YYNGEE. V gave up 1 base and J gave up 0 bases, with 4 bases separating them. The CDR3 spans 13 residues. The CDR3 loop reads CASSVNLNTEAFF. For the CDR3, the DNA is TGTGCCAGCAGCGTAAATCTGAACACTGAAGCTTTCTTT. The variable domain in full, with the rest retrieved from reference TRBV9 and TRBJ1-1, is DSGVTQTPKHLITATGQRVTLRCSPRSGDLSVYWYQQSLDQGLQFLIQYYNGEERAKGNILERFSAQQFPDLHSELNLSSLELGDSALYFCASSVNLNTEAFFGQGTRLTVV.

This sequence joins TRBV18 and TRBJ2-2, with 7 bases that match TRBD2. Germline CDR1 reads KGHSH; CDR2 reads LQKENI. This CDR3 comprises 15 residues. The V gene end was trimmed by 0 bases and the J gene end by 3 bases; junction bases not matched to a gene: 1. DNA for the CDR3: TGTGCCAGCTCACCACCGCTAGCGGACACCGGGGAGCTGTTTTTT. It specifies CASSPPLADTGELFF.

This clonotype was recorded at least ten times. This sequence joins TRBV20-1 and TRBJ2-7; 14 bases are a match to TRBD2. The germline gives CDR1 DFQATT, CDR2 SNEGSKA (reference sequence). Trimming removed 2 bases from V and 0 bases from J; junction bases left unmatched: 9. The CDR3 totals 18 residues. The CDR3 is CSARSIAGTSGSSYEQYF. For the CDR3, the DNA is TGCAGTGCTAGATCCATCGCCGGGACTAGCGGGAGCTCCTACGAGCAGTACTTC.

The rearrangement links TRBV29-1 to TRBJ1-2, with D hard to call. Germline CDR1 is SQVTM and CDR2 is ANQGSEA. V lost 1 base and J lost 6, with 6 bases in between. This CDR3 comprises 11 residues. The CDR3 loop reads CSVEGGDGYTF. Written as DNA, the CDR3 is TGCAGCGTTGAAGGCGGCGATGGCTACACCTTC.

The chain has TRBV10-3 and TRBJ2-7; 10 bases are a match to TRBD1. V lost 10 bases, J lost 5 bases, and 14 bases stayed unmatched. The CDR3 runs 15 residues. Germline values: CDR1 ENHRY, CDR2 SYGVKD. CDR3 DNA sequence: TGTGCCACTTTTTCCCGGGACAGGGGATTGAACGAGCAGTACTTC. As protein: CATFSRDRGLNEQYF.